This TCR beta chain was recorded in a study of glioma-infiltrating T cells. Many counts were recorded for this clonotype. The antigen is unknown. Using RNA template, CDR3s of TCR alpha and beta were amplified with iRepertoire arm-PCR. TCRdb re-called the multiplex PCR reads with MiXCR, one entry per CDR3 protein. The data contain 100,000 to 150,000 distinct CDR3 sequences, around 25% of them singletons. V lost 4 bases and J lost 2, with 15 bases in between. Germline CDR1 and CDR2: MNHEY and SMNVEV (reference sequence). This CDR3 region has 16 residues. Study-wide findings and caveats: Tissue and blood shared very few CDR3 sequences.

The clonotype was recovered from a human donor with low-grade glioma or glioblastoma, undergoing nonglioma brain surgery, or in good health (not recorded which). The chain has TRBV27 and TRBJ1-5; no clear D. Sequenced sample: glioma tissue, nonneoplastic brain tissue, or PBMCs (not recorded which). This CDR3 reads CASSSGQAFRNQPQHF. CDR3 coding DNA: TGTGCCAGCAGTTCCGGGCAGGCGTTCCGCAATCAGCCCCAGCATTTT.